These T cell receptor beta chains were read from a single sample in a study of cytomegalovirus exposure and HLA in healthy donors. Clones were read by immunoSEQ multiplex PCR, and TCRdb kept only the in-frame ones, dropping some. Of just over 200,000 clones in the sample, 79% were seen once. Material: PBMCs. The origin of the receptors is a man between 45 and 60 years old in good health and CMV-seronegative. CDR3s include the opening cysteine and the closing phenylalanine or tryptophan. D genes are given only for firm matches. Some rows have no size entry. The others give once, few or many, or a class for an expanded clone.

size	J	V	D	DNA	CDR3
-	TRBJ2-5	TRBV19	TRBD2	TGTGCCAGTAGTATAGATGCTAGCGGGAGCCGAGAGACCCAGTACTTC	CASSIDASGSRETQYF
-	TRBJ2-3	TRBV6-5	-	TGTGCCAGCAGAAAGCACAGGACGAGCACAGATACGCAGTATTTT	CASRKHRTSTDTQYF
-	TRBJ1-1	TRBV27	-	TGTGCCAGCAGACACCCGAACACTGAAGCTTTCTTT	CASRHPNTEAFF
-	TRBJ2-4	TRBV9	TRBD2	TGTGCCAGCAGCCCGAGCGGGGAAATTCAGTACTTC	CASSPSGEIQYF
-	TRBJ1-2	TRBV27	-	TGTGCCAGCAGTCCAAACAAAGGGGGCTATGGCTACACCTTC	CASSPNKGGYGYTF
-	TRBJ1-5	TRBV7-3	-	TGTGCCAGCTTCGTTCCGGGTACCGTCAATCAGCCCCAGCATTTT	CASFVPGTVNQPQHF
-	TRBJ2-7	TRBV6-1	TRBD1	TGTGCCAGCAGTACGGGACAGGGCTCCTACGAGCAGTACTTC	CASSTGQGSYEQYF
-	TRBJ2-3	TRBV7-8	-	TGTGCCAGCAGCTTAGAGCGGGCCGGAACAGATACGCAGTATTTT	CASSLERAGTDTQYF
-	TRBJ2-1	TRBV7-9	-	TGTGCCAGCAGCTTAAAGCATGATGAGCAGTTCTTC	CASSLKHDEQFF
-	TRBJ2-7	TRBV11-2	TRBD2	TGTGCCAGCGGCCACAGCGGGACCTCCTACGAGCAGTACTTC	CASGHSGTSYEQYF
-	TRBJ1-2	TRBV4-1	-	TGCGCCAGCAGCCAAGAGGGGGGGAGCTATGGCTACACCTTC	CASSQEGGSYGYTF
few	TRBJ1-6	TRBV30	TRBD1	TGTGCCTGGAGTGCGGGACAGGGAAATTCACCCCTCCACTTT	CAWSAGQGNSPLHF
-	TRBJ2-7	TRBV27	-	TGTGCCAGCAGTTTAAGGGGTGTGGGGCATGAGCAGTACTTC	CASSLRGVGHEQYF
few	TRBJ1-1	TRBV6-6	-	TGTGCCAGCAGTTACTCGGACACCGGTGAAGCTTTCTTT	CASSYSDTGEAFF
-	TRBJ2-7	TRBV28	-	TGTGCCAGCAGTTTCCCCCGGAGCGGAGGGGCCTACGAGCAGTACTTC	CASSFPRSGGAYEQYF
-	TRBJ1-5	TRBV27	TRBD1	TGTGCCAGCAGTCGTACCGGGACAGGGGATAATCAGCCCCAGCATTTT	CASSRTGTGDNQPQHF
-	TRBJ1-5	TRBV6-6	-	TGTGCCAGCTCACTCGGGGAAAAGGGGGATCAGCCCCAGCATTTT	CASSLGEKGDQPQHF
few	TRBJ1-5	TRBV6-4	-	TGTGCCAGCAGTGAGAGAAAGGACAAGGAGATTTATAGCAATCAGCCCCAGCATTTT	CASSERKDKEIYSNQPQHF
once	TRBJ2-2	TRBV28	TRBD1	TGTGCCAGCAGTTCAGGGGGCGGCACCGGGGAGCTGTTTTTT	CASSSGGGTGELFF
-	TRBJ2-7	TRBV27	TRBD2	TGTGCCAGCACTCCACTAGCGGGATACGAGCAGTACTTC	CASTPLAGYEQYF
-	TRBJ2-1	TRBV27	TRBD1	TGTGCCAGCAAAAACAGGGGGCGAATAGTCAATGAGCAGTTCTTC	CASKNRGRIVNEQFF
once	TRBJ2-5	TRBV28	TRBD1	TGTGCCAGCACCCCATTGTCAGGGGGCGGGACCCAGTACTTC	CASTPLSGGGTQYF
many	TRBJ1-4	TRBV4-2	-	TGTGCCAGCAGCCAGCGGACGGGAAGAATTAATGAAAAACTGTTTTTT	CASSQRTGRINEKLFF
-	TRBJ2-5	TRBV6-5	-	TGTGCCAGCGAAGGCAGGGGAGAGACCCAGTACTTC	CASEGRGETQYF
-	TRBJ2-7	TRBV4-1	TRBD2	TGCGCCAGCAGCCGAGGACTAGCGGGAGGAGAACGGGAGCAGTACTTC	CASSRGLAGGEREQYF
once	TRBJ1-2	TRBV29-1	TRBD1	TGCAGCGTTGTTGTGACAGGGGGCGCGGAGGGGGCCTTC	CSVVVTGGAEGAF
-	TRBJ1-1	TRBV2	-	TGTGCCAGCACTCCCGGGGTTGAAGCTTTCTTT	CASTPGVEAFF
-	TRBJ1-1	TRBV9	-	TGTGCCAGCAGCGTAGTCACAGGGGAAGCTTTCTTT	CASSVVTGEAFF
-	TRBJ2-5	TRBV18	TRBD1	TGTGCCAGCTCCCCTCGACAGGGTATAGAGACCCAGTACTTC	CASSPRQGIETQYF
-	TRBJ1-2	TRBV28	TRBD1	TGTGCCACCCCCTCGGGACAGGGGCCAGCTAACTATGGCTACACCTTC	CATPSGQGPANYGYTF
-	TRBJ1-5	TRBV19	-	TGTGCCAGTAGGAGGACAGCCCATCAGCCCCAGCATTTT	CASRRTAHQPQHF
-	TRBJ2-7	TRBV28	TRBD2	TGTGCCAGCAGCCACAACCTAGCGGGGCCTTCCTACGAGCAGTACTTC	CASSHNLAGPSYEQYF
-	TRBJ1-3	TRBV18	-	TGTGCCAGCTCACCCCAGATCTCTGGAAACACCATATATTTT	CASSPQISGNTIYF
-	TRBJ1-1	TRBV5-1	TRBD1	TGCGCCAGCAGCGAGAGACAGGGGCGGAACACTGAAGCTTTCTTT	CASSERQGRNTEAFF
-	TRBJ2-7	TRBV5-6	TRBD1	TGTGCCAGCAAAGATTACGACAGGGAATACGAGCAGTACTTC	CASKDYDREYEQYF
once	TRBJ2-1	TRBV7-2	TRBD2	TGTGCCAGCAGCTTCCTAGCGGGAGTACCCAATGAGCAGTTCTTC	CASSFLAGVPNEQFF
-	TRBJ2-2	TRBV14	-	TGTGCCAGCAGCCCAGGGCACACCGGGGAGCTGTTTTTT	CASSPGHTGELFF